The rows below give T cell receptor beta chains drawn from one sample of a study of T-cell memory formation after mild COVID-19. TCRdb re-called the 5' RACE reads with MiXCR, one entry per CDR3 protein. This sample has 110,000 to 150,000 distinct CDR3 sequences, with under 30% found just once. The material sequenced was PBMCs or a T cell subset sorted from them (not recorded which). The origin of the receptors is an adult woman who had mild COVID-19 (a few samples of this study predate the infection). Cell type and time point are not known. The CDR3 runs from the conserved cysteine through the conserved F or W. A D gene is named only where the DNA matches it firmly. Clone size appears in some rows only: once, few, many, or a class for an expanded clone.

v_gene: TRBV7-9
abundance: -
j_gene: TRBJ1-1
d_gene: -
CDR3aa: CASSFFYRTVETTNTEAFF
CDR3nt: TGTGCCAGCAGCTTTTTCTACCGGACAGTGGAAACGACGAACACTGAAGCTTTCTTT

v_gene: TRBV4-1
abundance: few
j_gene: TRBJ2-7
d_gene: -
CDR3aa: CASSQGRSAYEQYF
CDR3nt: TGCGCCAGCAGCCAGGGCAGATCGGCCTACGAGCAGTACTTC

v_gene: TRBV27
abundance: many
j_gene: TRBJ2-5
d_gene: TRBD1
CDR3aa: CATWSGTGYQETQYF
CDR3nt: TGTGCCACTTGGTCCGGGACAGGGTATCAAGAGACCCAGTACTTC

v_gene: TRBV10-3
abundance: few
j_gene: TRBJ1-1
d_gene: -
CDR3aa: CAIKGEGLNTEAFF
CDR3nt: TGTGCCATCAAGGGGGAAGGGCTGAACACTGAAGCTTTCTTT

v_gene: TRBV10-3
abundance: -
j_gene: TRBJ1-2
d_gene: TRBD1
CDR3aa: CAISGTGYYGYTF
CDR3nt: TGTGCCATCAGCGGGACAGGGTACTATGGCTACACCTTC

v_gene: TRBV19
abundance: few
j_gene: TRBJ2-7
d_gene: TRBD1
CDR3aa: CASSIALGQGGHEQYF
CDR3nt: TGTGCCAGTAGTATAGCGCTGGGACAGGGGGGCCACGAGCAGTACTTC

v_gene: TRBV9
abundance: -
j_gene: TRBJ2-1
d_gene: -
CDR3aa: CASSVGIIGVGGPAYEQFF
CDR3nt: TGTGCCAGCAGCGTAGGGATCATAGGCGTTGGGGGGCCGGCCTATGAGCAGTTCTTC

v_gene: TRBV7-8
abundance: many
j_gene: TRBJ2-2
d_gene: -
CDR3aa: CASGTGTRNTGELFF
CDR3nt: TGTGCCAGCGGCACCGGGACTCGGAACACCGGGGAGCTGTTTTTT

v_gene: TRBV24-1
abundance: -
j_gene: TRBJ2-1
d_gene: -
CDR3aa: CATSASRNEQFF
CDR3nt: TGTGCCACCAGTGCCTCGCGCAATGAGCAGTTCTTC

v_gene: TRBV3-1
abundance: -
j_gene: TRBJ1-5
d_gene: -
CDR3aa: CASSQGQNFGNQPQHF
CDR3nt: TGTGCCAGCAGCCAAGGTCAGAATTTCGGCAATCAGCCCCAGCATTTT

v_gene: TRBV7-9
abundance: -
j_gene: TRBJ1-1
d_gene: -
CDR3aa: CASNQGGDRAFF
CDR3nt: TGTGCCAGCAACCAAGGGGGGGATCGAGCTTTCTTT

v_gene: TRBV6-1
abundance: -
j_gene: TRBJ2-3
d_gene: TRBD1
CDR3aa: CASSEGTGGPDTQYF
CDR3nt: TGTGCCAGCAGTGAAGGGACAGGGGGCCCAGATACGCAGTATTTT

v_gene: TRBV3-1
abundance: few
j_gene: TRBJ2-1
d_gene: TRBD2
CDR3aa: CASSQVLAAYNEQFF
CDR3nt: TGTGCCAGCAGCCAAGTACTAGCGGCCTACAATGAGCAGTTCTTC

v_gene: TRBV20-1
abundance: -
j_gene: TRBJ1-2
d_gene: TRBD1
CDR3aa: CSARDREGYGYTF
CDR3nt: TGCAGTGCGCGGGACAGAGAGGGCTATGGCTACACCTTC

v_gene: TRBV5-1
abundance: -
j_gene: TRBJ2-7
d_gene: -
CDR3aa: CASSEGQRADPSYEQYF
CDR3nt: TGCGCCAGTAGCGAGGGGCAAAGGGCAGACCCGTCCTACGAGCAGTACTTC

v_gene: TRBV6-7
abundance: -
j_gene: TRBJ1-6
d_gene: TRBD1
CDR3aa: CASSYSQQGARNSPLHF
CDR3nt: TGTGCCAGCAGTTACTCACAACAGGGGGCGAGGAATTCACCCCTCCACTTT

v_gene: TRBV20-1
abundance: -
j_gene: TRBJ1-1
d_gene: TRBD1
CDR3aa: CSARTGGIDTEAFF
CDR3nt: TGCAGTGCTAGGACAGGGGGCATCGACACTGAAGCTTTCTTT

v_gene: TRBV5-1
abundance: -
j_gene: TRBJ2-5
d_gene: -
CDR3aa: CASSKAFLETQYF
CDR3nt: TGCGCCAGCAGCAAAGCTTTTTTAGAGACCCAGTACTTC

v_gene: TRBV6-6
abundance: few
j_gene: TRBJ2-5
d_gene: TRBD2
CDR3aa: CASSYGEGETQYF
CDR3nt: TGTGCCAGCAGTTACGGGGAGGGTGAGACCCAGTACTTC

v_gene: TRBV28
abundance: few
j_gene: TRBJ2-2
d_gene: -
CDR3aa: CASSTRDFQTGELFF
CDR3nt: TGTGCCAGCAGTACCCGGGACTTCCAAACCGGGGAGCTGTTTTTT

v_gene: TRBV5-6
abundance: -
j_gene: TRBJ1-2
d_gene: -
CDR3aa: CASRSTDINYGYTF
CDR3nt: TGTGCCAGCCGCTCAACGGACATTAACTATGGCTACACCTTC

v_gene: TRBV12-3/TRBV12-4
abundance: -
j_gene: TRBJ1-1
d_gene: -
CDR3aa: CASSLGPYSTEAFF
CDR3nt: TGTGCCAGCAGTTTGGGACCGTATTCCACTGAAGCTTTCTTT

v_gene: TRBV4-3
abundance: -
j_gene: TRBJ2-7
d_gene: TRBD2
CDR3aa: CASSLWTSGHYEQYF
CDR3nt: TGCGCCAGCAGCCTATGGACTAGCGGGCACTACGAGCAGTACTTC

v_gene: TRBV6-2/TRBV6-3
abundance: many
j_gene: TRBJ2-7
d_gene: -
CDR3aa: CASSYRDANEQYF
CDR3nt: TGTGCCAGCAGTTACCGGGACGCCAACGAGCAGTACTTC

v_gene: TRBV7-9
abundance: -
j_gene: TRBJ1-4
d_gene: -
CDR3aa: CASALTAARSEKLFF
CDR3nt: TGTGCCAGCGCCCTGACTGCAGCCAGGAGTGAAAAACTGTTTTTT

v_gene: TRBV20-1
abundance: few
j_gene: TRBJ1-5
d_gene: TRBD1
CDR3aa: CSARDLEGAGQPQHF
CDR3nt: TGCAGTGCTAGAGATCTGGAGGGGGCCGGTCAGCCCCAGCATTTT

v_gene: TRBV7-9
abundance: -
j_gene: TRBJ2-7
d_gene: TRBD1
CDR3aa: CASSFPGQGEYEQYF
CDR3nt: TGTGCCAGCAGCTTTCCGGGACAGGGGGAATACGAGCAGTACTTC

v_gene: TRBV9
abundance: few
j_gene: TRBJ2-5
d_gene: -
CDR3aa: CASSGTGTQETQYF
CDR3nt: TGTGCCAGCAGCGGCACCGGGACCCAAGAGACCCAGTACTTC

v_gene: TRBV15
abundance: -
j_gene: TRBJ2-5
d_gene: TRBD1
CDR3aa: CATSGQGAQETQYF
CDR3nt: TGTGCCACTAGCGGACAGGGGGCCCAAGAGACCCAGTACTTC

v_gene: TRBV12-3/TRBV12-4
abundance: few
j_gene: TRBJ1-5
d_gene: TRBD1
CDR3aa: CASSFADRGDTDQPQHF
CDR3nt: TGTGCCAGCAGTTTTGCGGACAGGGGAGATACGGATCAGCCCCAGCATTTT

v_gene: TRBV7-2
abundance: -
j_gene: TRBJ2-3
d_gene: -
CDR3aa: CASSLDVLDTQYF
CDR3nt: TGTGCCAGCAGCTTAGACGTCCTGGATACGCAGTATTTT

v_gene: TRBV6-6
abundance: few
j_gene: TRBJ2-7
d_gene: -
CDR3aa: CASSYSDSAYEQYF
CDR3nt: TGTGCCAGCAGTTACTCGGACTCAGCCTACGAGCAGTACTTC

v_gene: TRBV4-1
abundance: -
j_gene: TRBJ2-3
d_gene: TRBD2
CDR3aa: CASSQGRGVSDTQYF
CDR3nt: TGCGCCAGCAGCCAAGGGCGGGGGGTCTCAGATACGCAGTATTTT

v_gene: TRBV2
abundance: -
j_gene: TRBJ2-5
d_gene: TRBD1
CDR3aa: CASSDILQGVSETQYF
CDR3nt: TGTGCCAGCAGTGACATTCTACAGGGGGTATCGGAGACCCAGTACTTC

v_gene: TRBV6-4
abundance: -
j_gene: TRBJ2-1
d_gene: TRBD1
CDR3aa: CASSEGQGHPNEQFF
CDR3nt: TGTGCCAGCAGTGAGGGACAGGGTCACCCCAATGAGCAGTTCTTC

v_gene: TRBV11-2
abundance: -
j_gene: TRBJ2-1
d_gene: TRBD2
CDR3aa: CASSFLAGGYNEQFF
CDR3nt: TGTGCCAGCAGCTTTCTAGCGGGGGGATACAATGAGCAGTTCTTC

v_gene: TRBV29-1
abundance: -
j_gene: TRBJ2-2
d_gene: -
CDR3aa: CSVELGTLNTGELFF
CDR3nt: TGCAGCGTTGAATTAGGGACCTTGAACACCGGGGAGCTGTTTTTT

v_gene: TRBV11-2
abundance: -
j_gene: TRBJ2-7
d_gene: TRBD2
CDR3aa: CASSLEASGRFYEQYF
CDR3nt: TGTGCCAGCAGTTTGGAGGCTAGCGGGAGGTTCTACGAGCAGTACTTC

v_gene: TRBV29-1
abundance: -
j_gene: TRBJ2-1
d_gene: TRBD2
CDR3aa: CSVVGAGGRNEQFF
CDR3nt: TGCAGCGTTGTAGGCGCGGGAGGTCGCAATGAGCAGTTCTTC

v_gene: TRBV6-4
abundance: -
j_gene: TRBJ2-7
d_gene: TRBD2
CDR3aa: CASSERTGGKQYF
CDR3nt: TGTGCCAGCAGTGAGCGGACGGGGGGTAAACAGTACTTC

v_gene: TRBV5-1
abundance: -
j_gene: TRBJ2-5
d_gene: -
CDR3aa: CASSAPPRGLYQETQYF
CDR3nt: TGCGCCAGCAGCGCACCTCCAAGGGGATTGTACCAAGAGACCCAGTACTTC

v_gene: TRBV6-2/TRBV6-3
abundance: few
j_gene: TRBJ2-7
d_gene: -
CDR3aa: CASSSFIYEQYF
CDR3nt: TGTGCCAGCAGTTCGTTCATCTACGAGCAGTACTTC

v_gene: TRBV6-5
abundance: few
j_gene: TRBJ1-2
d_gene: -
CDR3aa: CASSNYGGYGYTF
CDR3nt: TGTGCCAGCAGTAACTACGGGGGGTATGGCTACACCTTC

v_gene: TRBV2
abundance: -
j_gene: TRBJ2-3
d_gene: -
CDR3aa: CASFRLLQSSF
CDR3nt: TGTGCCAGCTTTCGACTACTCCAATCAAGTTTT

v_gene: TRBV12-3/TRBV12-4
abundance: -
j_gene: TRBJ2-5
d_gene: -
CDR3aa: CASSLGGRDDGAQYF
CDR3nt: TGTGCCAGCAGTTTAGGGGGCAGGGACGACGGGGCCCAGTACTTC

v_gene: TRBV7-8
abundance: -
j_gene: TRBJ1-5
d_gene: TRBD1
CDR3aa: CASRAGSGGRSPQHF
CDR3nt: TGTGCCAGCAGGGCGGGTTCAGGGGGTCGGTCGCCCCAGCATTTT

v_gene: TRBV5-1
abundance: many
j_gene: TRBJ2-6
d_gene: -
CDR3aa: CASSPSSGANVLTF
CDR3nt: TGCGCCAGCAGCCCGAGCTCTGGGGCCAACGTCCTGACTTTC

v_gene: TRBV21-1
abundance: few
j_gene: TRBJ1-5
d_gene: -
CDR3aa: CASSKEETGSQSNQPQHF
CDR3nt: TGTGCCAGCAGCAAAGAAGAAACAGGGTCCCAGAGCAATCAGCCCCAGCATTTT

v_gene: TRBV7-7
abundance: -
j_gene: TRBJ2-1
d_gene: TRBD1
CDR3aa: CASSLGQARYNEQFF
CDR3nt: TGTGCTAGCAGCTTAGGACAGGCCCGTTACAATGAGCAGTTCTTC

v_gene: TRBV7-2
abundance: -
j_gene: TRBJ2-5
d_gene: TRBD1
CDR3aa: CASSSPGQGYKETQYF
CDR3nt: TGTGCCAGCAGCTCCCCCGGACAGGGGTACAAAGAGACCCAGTACTTC

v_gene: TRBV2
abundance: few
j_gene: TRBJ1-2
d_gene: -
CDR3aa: CASSGPDTSYYGYTF
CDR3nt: TGTGCCAGCAGTGGCCCCGACACGTCCTACTATGGCTACACCTTC